The 6 T cell receptor beta chains given below trace back to one sample, sequenced in a study of T cells after yellow fever vaccination. In TCRdb, the 5' RACE reads were re-called with MiXCR into one record per CDR3 protein. The sample has about 430,000 distinct CDR3 sequences; 18% are singletons. This specimen consisted of PBMCs, obtained before the yellow fever booster vaccination. The receptor set was obtained from a man younger than 35 who received the YFV17D yellow fever vaccine.

This sequence joins TRBV29-1 and TRBJ1-6; 7 bases fit TRBD1. CDR3 length: 13 residues. V was clipped by 7 bases and J by 6 bases; unmatched bases: 6. CDR1 and CDR2 (germline): SQVTM, ANQGSEA. Written as DNA, the CDR3 is TGCAGCGCGGGGACAGCACTTAATTCACCCCTCCACTTT. This sequence encodes CSAGTALNSPLHF.

This clonotype occurred a few times. The J gene is TRBJ2-7, the V gene TRBV9; a possible D gene is TRBD1 (6 bases). In germline, CDR1 is SGDLS, CDR2 YYNGEE. The germline V and J ends were trimmed by 9 bases and 2 bases, with 15 bases remaining between them. The length of the CDR3 is 13 residues. CDR3 protein: CATRTDPPYEQYV. The CDR3 nucleotides read TGTGCCACCAGGACAGATCCGCCCTACGAGCAGTACGTC.

J is TRBJ2-6 and V is TRBV21-1; the table's D gene call, TRBD1, was not cross checked with the DNA. TRBV21-1 is a documented pseudogene. CDR3 length equals 21 residues. CDR3 nucleotide sequence: TGTGCCAGCAGCAAAGAGCGCATCCGGGGCAGGGGCTCCTCTGGGGCCAACGTCCTGACTTTC. It is translated as CASSKERIRGRGSSGANVLTF.

The rearrangement links TRBV12-3 or TRBV12-4 to TRBJ2-7; 7 bases align to TRBD1. The CDR3 has 13 amino acids. V lost 5 bases and J lost 4; bases outside the gene matches: 5. CDR3 in DNA: TGTGCCAGCAGTCCGGGACAGCTATACGAGCAGTACTTC. This codes for CASSPGQLYEQYF.

The chain recombines TRBV29-1 with TRBJ1-2, with a weak D call TRBD1 (6 bases). Trimming took 4 bases from V and 5 from J, leaving 11 bases between them. CDR3 length: 12 amino acids. Germline CDR1 SQVTM, CDR2 ANQGSEA. This CDR3 reads CSVGGGQYGYTF. Written as DNA, the CDR3 is TGCAGCGTTGGAGGGGGGCAGTATGGCTACACCTTC.

This clonotype was seen ten or more times. V usage is TRBV28 and J usage is TRBJ1-3, with D perhaps matching TRBD1 (6 bases). With 7 bases removed from V and 0 bases from J, the gap between germline ends came to 16 bases. Germline CDR1 MDHEN, CDR2 SYDVKM. The CDR3 runs 16 residues. The CDR3 reads CASIKGGQFSGNTIYF. The CDR3 coding sequence is TGTGCCAGCATCAAGGGGGGCCAGTTCTCTGGAAACACCATATATTTT.